This is a list of T cell receptor beta chains from one sample in a study of OX40 agonist ivuxolimab in advanced cancers. Assay: immunoSEQ multiplex PCR; the TCRdb copy retains only in-frame clones and omits some. The data hold around 36,000 clones, with roughly 80% observed a single time. The sample in question was CD4+ or CD8+ T cells sorted from blood, obtained in a trial of the OX40 agonist ivuxolimab. These receptors all come from an adult with an advanced solid tumor such as melanoma, head and neck, liver or kidney cancer. Each CDR3 is given with its conserved first and last residue. The order of the fields is J gene, V gene, clone size, D gene, CDR3 DNA, CDR3 protein. D genes are given only for firm matches. Not every row has a clone size; where given, it reads once, few, many or a size class.

j_call: TRBJ1-6; v_call: TRBV7-3; clone_size: medium-sized; d_call: .; cdr3_nt: TGTGCCAGCAGCTTAAATGTAGGATCAGACCTCCACTTT; cdr3_aa: CASSLNVGSDLHF
j_call: TRBJ2-7; v_call: TRBV10-3; clone_size: once; d_call: TRBD2; cdr3_nt: TGTGCCATCAGCCTGACTAGCGCTAACTCCTACGAGCAGTACTTC; cdr3_aa: CAISLTSANSYEQYF
j_call: TRBJ2-5; v_call: TRBV11-3; clone_size: few; d_call: .; cdr3_nt: TGTGCCAGCAGCTTCGGAGGGTCGGAGACCCAGTACTTC; cdr3_aa: CASSFGGSETQYF
j_call: TRBJ2-7; v_call: TRBV6-5; clone_size: .; d_call: .; cdr3_nt: TGTGCCAGCAGTTACCTCTCGGGTTCGGGGGTCTACGAGCAGTACTTC; cdr3_aa: CASSYLSGSGVYEQYF
j_call: TRBJ2-3; v_call: TRBV5-4; clone_size: .; d_call: .; cdr3_nt: TGTGCCAGCAGCTCCAGTTATACGCAGTATTTT; cdr3_aa: CASSSSYTQYF
j_call: TRBJ2-3; v_call: TRBV11-1; clone_size: .; d_call: TRBD2; cdr3_nt: TGTGCCAGCAGCTTCCGACCCCGGACTAGCGGAGTTGGGGCAGATACGCAGTATTTT; cdr3_aa: CASSFRPRTSGVGADTQYF
j_call: TRBJ2-5; v_call: TRBV28; clone_size: .; d_call: .; cdr3_nt: TGTGCCAGCAGCCCAATGGAACAGGCAAAAGAGACCCAGTACTTC; cdr3_aa: CASSPMEQAKETQYF
j_call: TRBJ1-3; v_call: TRBV5-5; clone_size: once; d_call: .; cdr3_nt: TGTGCCAGCAGTCTGGGGGGGATCTCTGGAAACACCATATATTTT; cdr3_aa: CASSLGGISGNTIYF
j_call: TRBJ2-5; v_call: TRBV15; clone_size: .; d_call: .; cdr3_nt: TGTGCCACCAGCAGAGGAGGGGCCTTGGAGACCCAGTACTTC; cdr3_aa: CATSRGGALETQYF
j_call: TRBJ1-5; v_call: TRBV19; clone_size: .; d_call: .; cdr3_nt: TGTGCCAGTACCCCAGGGGTTGGCAATCAGCCCCAGCATTTT; cdr3_aa: CASTPGVGNQPQHF
j_call: TRBJ1-1; v_call: TRBV6-4; clone_size: .; d_call: TRBD1; cdr3_nt: TGTGCCAGCAGTGAGTCGGGACAGGGGAACACTGAAGCTTTCTTT; cdr3_aa: CASSESGQGNTEAFF
j_call: TRBJ1-1; v_call: TRBV28; clone_size: few; d_call: .; cdr3_nt: TGTGCCAGCACTCTCACAGGGCTGAACACTGAAGCTTTCTTT; cdr3_aa: CASTLTGLNTEAFF
j_call: TRBJ2-2; v_call: TRBV6-1; clone_size: .; d_call: TRBD1; cdr3_nt: TGTGCCAGCAGGGAGCCCACAGGGGGCGGGGAGCTGTTTTTT; cdr3_aa: CASREPTGGGELFF
j_call: TRBJ2-7; v_call: TRBV7-2; clone_size: .; d_call: .; cdr3_nt: TGTGCCAGCAGCTTAGTTTCCAGGGGGGCCTACGAGCAGTACTTC; cdr3_aa: CASSLVSRGAYEQYF
j_call: TRBJ2-7; v_call: TRBV27; clone_size: once; d_call: .; cdr3_nt: TGTGCCAGCAGTTCGGACGCGCCGATCGAGCAGTACTTC; cdr3_aa: CASSSDAPIEQYF
j_call: TRBJ2-1; v_call: TRBV1; clone_size: .; d_call: .; cdr3_nt: TGCACCAGCAGCCAACCCCCGGGACTAGCGGGCCTTAGCTCCTACAATGAGCAGTTCTTC; cdr3_aa: CTSSQPPGLAGLSSYNEQFF
j_call: TRBJ2-5; v_call: TRBV18; clone_size: once; d_call: TRBD2; cdr3_nt: TGTGCCAGCTCAAGAACTAGCGGGAGGCTAGAGACCCAGTACTTC; cdr3_aa: CASSRTSGRLETQYF
j_call: TRBJ1-1; v_call: TRBV4-1; clone_size: few; d_call: .; cdr3_nt: TGCGCCAGCAGCAACGGGGAAGCTTTCTTT; cdr3_aa: CASSNGEAFF
j_call: TRBJ2-4; v_call: TRBV28; clone_size: .; d_call: .; cdr3_nt: TGTGCCAGCAGTCTTGTAGGAGGGCGGGCCAAAAACATTCAGTACTTC; cdr3_aa: CASSLVGGRAKNIQYF
j_call: TRBJ2-1; v_call: TRBV19; clone_size: .; d_call: .; cdr3_nt: TGTGCCAGTAGCTCCGGGACTCGACCCTACGTTGAGCAGTTCTTC; cdr3_aa: CASSSGTRPYVEQFF
j_call: TRBJ1-2; v_call: TRBV25-1; clone_size: .; d_call: .; cdr3_nt: TGTGCCAGCAGTGAATCGGGCAGCTCTAACTATGGCTACACCTTC; cdr3_aa: CASSESGSSNYGYTF
j_call: TRBJ2-2; v_call: TRBV7-6; clone_size: .; d_call: .; cdr3_nt: TGTGCCAGCAGCTTAGCCGGAACCGGGGAGCTGTTTTTT; cdr3_aa: CASSLAGTGELFF
j_call: TRBJ2-7; v_call: TRBV7-8; clone_size: .; d_call: TRBD2; cdr3_nt: TGTGCCAGCAGCTTGGACCCGGGACTAGCCCTCTCCCGAGGAGGCGACGAGCAGTACTTC; cdr3_aa: CASSLDPGLALSRGGDEQYF
j_call: TRBJ1-5; v_call: TRBV29-1; clone_size: .; d_call: .; cdr3_nt: TGCACAGCCCCCAGCTGGAATCAGCCCCAGCATTTT; cdr3_aa: CTAPSWNQPQHF
j_call: TRBJ2-1; v_call: TRBV6-6; clone_size: .; d_call: TRBD2; cdr3_nt: TGTGCCAGCTCTCAAAGGCTAGCGGGGAACAATGAGCAGTTCTTC; cdr3_aa: CASSQRLAGNNEQFF
j_call: TRBJ2-5; v_call: TRBV6-1; clone_size: .; d_call: .; cdr3_nt: TGTGCCGGCGCAATGGACGGAGAGACCCAGTACTTC; cdr3_aa: CAGAMDGETQYF
j_call: TRBJ2-1; v_call: TRBV7-9; clone_size: .; d_call: .; cdr3_nt: TGTGCCAGCAGCTTAGAGGGCAGGGAGGTAACCTACAATGAGCAGTTCTTC; cdr3_aa: CASSLEGREVTYNEQFF